This T cell receptor (beta chain) was identified during a study of OX40 agonist ivuxolimab in advanced cancers. Study-wide results and caveats: Expanded peripheral T-cell antigen specificity went undetermined.

Remarks on this clone: Its cognate antigen is unknown.

This CDR3 is built from 14 residues. Germline-derived CDR1 and CDR2 are MNHEY and SVGAGI. Trimming stripped 7 bases from V and 3 bases from J, with 16 bases between. Sequenced by immunoSEQ multiplex PCR; TCRdb stores in-frame clones only, minus some. The sample holds around 34,000 clones, around nine tenths seen once. This TCR came from an adult with an advanced solid tumor such as melanoma, head and neck, liver or kidney cancer. The source material was CD4+ or CD8+ T cells sorted from blood, sampled in a trial of the OX40 agonist ivuxolimab. This chain links TRBV6-5 with TRBJ2-7; D is uncertain. CDR3 nucleotide sequence: TGTGCCAGCACTGAGACCCCAACGGACTACGAGCAGTACTTC. This encodes CASTETPTDYEQYF.